The rows below give T cell receptor beta chains drawn from one sample of a study of blood T cells in healthy people across ages. Each CDR3 protein gets one entry after TCRdb re-called the 5' RACE reads with MiXCR. The table shows some 1.7 million distinct CDR3 sequences, with over 25% occurring only once. The source material was blood. The receptors derive from a woman aged 25 to 45 in good health. Each CDR3 is given with its conserved first and last residue. A D gene is named only where the DNA matches it firmly. Size is stated for part of the rows, as once, few or many counts, or as a class when the clone is expanded.

d_gene: TRBD2; v_gene: TRBV2; j_gene: TRBJ2-1; abundance: few; CDR3aa: CATSVTSGYNEQFF; CDR3nt: TGTGCCACCAGCGTCACTAGCGGGTACAATGAGCAGTTCTTC
d_gene: TRBD2; v_gene: TRBV3-1; j_gene: TRBJ2-3; abundance: few; CDR3aa: CASSQGVAGVGTDTQYF; CDR3nt: TGTGCCAGCAGCCAAGGTGTAGCGGGGGTCGGCACAGATACGCAGTATTTT
d_gene: .; v_gene: TRBV27; j_gene: TRBJ2-1; abundance: .; CDR3aa: CASQWGKRANEQFF; CDR3nt: TGTGCCTCTCAATGGGGCAAAAGAGCAAATGAGCAGTTCTTC
d_gene: .; v_gene: TRBV11-2; j_gene: TRBJ2-3; abundance: few; CDR3aa: CASSPPLRRYTDTQYF; CDR3nt: TGTGCCAGCAGCCCCCCTCTTCGGCGTTACACAGATACGCAGTATTTT
d_gene: TRBD2; v_gene: TRBV10-3; j_gene: TRBJ2-1; abundance: few; CDR3aa: CAIGTSGSFDNEQFF; CDR3nt: TGTGCCATTGGGACTAGCGGGAGTTTTGACAATGAGCAGTTCTTC
d_gene: TRBD2; v_gene: TRBV5-1; j_gene: TRBJ2-1; abundance: .; CDR3aa: CASSSPGLAANEQFF; CDR3nt: TGCGCCAGCAGCTCTCCGGGACTAGCGGCCAATGAGCAGTTCTTC
d_gene: .; v_gene: TRBV7-3; j_gene: TRBJ2-1; abundance: .; CDR3aa: CASSLEGLSSYNEQFF; CDR3nt: TGTGCCAGCAGCTTAGAAGGCCTGAGCTCCTACAATGAGCAGTTCTTC
d_gene: .; v_gene: TRBV5-1; j_gene: TRBJ2-5; abundance: .; CDR3aa: CASSLDGGRVSETQYF; CDR3nt: TGCGCCAGCAGCTTGGATGGGGGCCGCGTATCAGAGACCCAGTACTTC
d_gene: TRBD2; v_gene: TRBV20-1; j_gene: TRBJ2-7; abundance: few; CDR3aa: CSAPLGAGASYEQYF; CDR3nt: TGCAGTGCCCCACTGGGTGCGGGAGCATCCTACGAGCAGTACTTC
d_gene: TRBD1; v_gene: TRBV5-1; j_gene: TRBJ1-4; abundance: few; CDR3aa: CASRRTGGSANEKLFF; CDR3nt: TGCGCCAGCAGAAGGACAGGGGGCTCGGCTAATGAAAAACTGTTTTTT
d_gene: .; v_gene: TRBV7-3; j_gene: TRBJ2-7; abundance: .; CDR3aa: CASSLSSVYEQYF; CDR3nt: TGTGCCAGCAGCTTATCTTCAGTCTACGAGCAGTACTTC
d_gene: .; v_gene: TRBV3-1; j_gene: TRBJ1-1; abundance: .; CDR3aa: CASSPRAVNTEAFF; CDR3nt: TGTGCCAGCAGCCCCCGGGCCGTGAACACTGAAGCTTTCTTT
d_gene: .; v_gene: TRBV10-3; j_gene: TRBJ2-7; abundance: few; CDR3aa: CAISENDEQYF; CDR3nt: TGTGCCATCAGTGAAAACGACGAGCAGTACTTC
d_gene: .; v_gene: TRBV12-3/TRBV12-4; j_gene: TRBJ1-2; abundance: .; CDR3aa: CASSRTATYDYTF; CDR3nt: TGTGCCAGCAGTAGGACGGCCACTTATGACTACACCTTC
d_gene: .; v_gene: TRBV4-3; j_gene: TRBJ2-2; abundance: few; CDR3aa: CASRGGVDTGELFF; CDR3nt: TGCGCCAGCCGTGGAGGAGTGGACACCGGGGAGCTGTTTTTT
d_gene: TRBD1; v_gene: TRBV7-9; j_gene: TRBJ1-4; abundance: .; CDR3aa: CASSPTGRATNEKLFF; CDR3nt: TGTGCCAGCAGCCCGACAGGGCGAGCAACTAATGAAAAACTGTTTTTT
d_gene: TRBD2; v_gene: TRBV5-1; j_gene: TRBJ2-1; abundance: few; CDR3aa: CASSPSPPSGIYSYNEQFF; CDR3nt: TGCGCCAGCAGCCCCAGCCCCCCTAGCGGGATTTACTCCTACAATGAGCAGTTCTTC
d_gene: TRBD2; v_gene: TRBV7-2; j_gene: TRBJ2-1; abundance: many; CDR3aa: CASSLVLAGASNEQFF; CDR3nt: TGTGCCAGCAGCTTAGTTCTAGCGGGAGCGAGTAATGAGCAGTTCTTC
d_gene: TRBD1; v_gene: TRBV2; j_gene: TRBJ1-4; abundance: few; CDR3aa: CASSSFATGGKLFF; CDR3nt: TGTGCCAGCAGCTCCTTCGCGACAGGGGGAAAACTGTTTTTT
d_gene: .; v_gene: TRBV5-1; j_gene: TRBJ1-2; abundance: .; CDR3aa: CASSSGTGFGGYTF; CDR3nt: TGCGCCAGCAGCTCCGGGACGGGGTTCGGTGGCTACACCTTC
d_gene: TRBD1; v_gene: TRBV14; j_gene: TRBJ2-7; abundance: few; CDR3aa: CASSQVVGTDYEQYF; CDR3nt: TGTGCCAGCAGCCAAGTAGTAGGGACAGACTACGAGCAGTACTTC
d_gene: TRBD2; v_gene: TRBV20-1; j_gene: TRBJ2-3; abundance: few; CDR3aa: CSARDLAGVVTDTQYF; CDR3nt: TGCAGTGCTAGAGATCTAGCGGGAGTAGTGACAGATACGCAGTATTTT
d_gene: TRBD1; v_gene: TRBV4-3; j_gene: TRBJ2-4; abundance: .; CDR3aa: CASSRFHAPGGSWGNIQYF; CDR3nt: TGCGCCAGCAGCCGCTTCCACGCCCCAGGGGGCTCCTGGGGGAACATTCAGTACTTC
d_gene: .; v_gene: TRBV4-1; j_gene: TRBJ1-6; abundance: many; CDR3aa: CASSLTFLNSPLHF; CDR3nt: TGCGCCAGCAGCCTAACGTTCTTGAATTCACCCCTCCACTTT
d_gene: .; v_gene: TRBV19; j_gene: TRBJ1-4; abundance: .; CDR3aa: CASSLRTEDNEKLFF; CDR3nt: TGTGCCAGTAGTCTTAGGACTGAGGATAATGAAAAACTGTTTTTT
d_gene: TRBD2; v_gene: TRBV20-1; j_gene: TRBJ2-7; abundance: .; CDR3aa: CSAVRGGRTYEQYF; CDR3nt: TGCAGTGCTGTAAGGGGCGGGAGGACCTACGAGCAGTACTTC
d_gene: TRBD1; v_gene: TRBV5-6; j_gene: TRBJ2-3; abundance: .; CDR3aa: CASSGDRAYTDTQYF; CDR3nt: TGTGCCAGCAGCGGGGACAGGGCTTACACAGATACGCAGTATTTT
d_gene: TRBD2; v_gene: TRBV5-1; j_gene: TRBJ2-1; abundance: few; CDR3aa: CASSRTSGGASYNEQFF; CDR3nt: TGCGCCAGCAGCCGGACTAGCGGGGGGGCCTCCTACAATGAGCAGTTCTTC
d_gene: .; v_gene: TRBV3-1; j_gene: TRBJ2-5; abundance: .; CDR3aa: CAGSQGPTFQETQYF; CDR3nt: TGTGCCGGCAGCCAAGGTCCCACCTTCCAAGAGACCCAGTACTTC
d_gene: .; v_gene: TRBV5-1; j_gene: TRBJ1-1; abundance: many; CDR3aa: CASSLGGWNTEAFF; CDR3nt: TGCGCCAGCAGCCTAGGGGGGTGGAACACTGAAGCTTTCTTT
d_gene: .; v_gene: TRBV9; j_gene: TRBJ2-1; abundance: once; CDR3aa: CASSVDPGPTPGEQFF; CDR3nt: TGTGCCAGCAGCGTAGATCCGGGACCCACCCCTGGTGAGCAGTTCTTC
d_gene: TRBD1; v_gene: TRBV29-1; j_gene: TRBJ2-7; abundance: .; CDR3aa: CSVGDRGVGYEQYF; CDR3nt: TGCAGCGTAGGAGACAGGGGTGTCGGATACGAGCAGTACTTC
d_gene: .; v_gene: TRBV2; j_gene: TRBJ1-6; abundance: .; CDR3aa: CASTWARADSPLHF; CDR3nt: TGTGCCAGCACTTGGGCGAGGGCGGATTCACCCCTCCACTTT
d_gene: TRBD1; v_gene: TRBV6-2/TRBV6-3; j_gene: TRBJ2-5; abundance: few; CDR3aa: CAGRAPRTGTDRETQYF; CDR3nt: TGTGCCGGCAGAGCGCCACGCACCGGGACAGACAGGGAGACCCAGTACTTC
d_gene: .; v_gene: TRBV27; j_gene: TRBJ2-1; abundance: few; CDR3aa: CASSRTVSGSYNEQFF; CDR3nt: TGTGCCAGCAGTAGAACCGTATCGGGCTCCTACAATGAGCAGTTCTTC
d_gene: .; v_gene: TRBV27; j_gene: TRBJ1-4; abundance: few; CDR3aa: CASSPRGRATEKLFF; CDR3nt: TGTGCCAGCAGTCCCCGGGGCAGGGCAACCGAAAAACTGTTTTTT
d_gene: .; v_gene: TRBV6-5; j_gene: TRBJ2-5; abundance: many; CDR3aa: CASSYIRPWGETQYF; CDR3nt: TGTGCCAGCAGTTACATCAGGCCTTGGGGGGAGACCCAGTACTTC
d_gene: TRBD2; v_gene: TRBV15; j_gene: TRBJ2-7; abundance: few; CDR3aa: CATSRERGGPNYEQYF; CDR3nt: TGTGCCACCAGCAGAGAACGGGGGGGCCCGAATTACGAGCAGTACTTC
d_gene: TRBD1; v_gene: TRBV12-3/TRBV12-4; j_gene: TRBJ2-7; abundance: few; CDR3aa: CASSLWGQGLGSYEQYF; CDR3nt: TGTGCCAGCAGTTTATGGGGACAGGGATTGGGGTCCTACGAGCAGTACTTC
d_gene: .; v_gene: TRBV12-3/TRBV12-4; j_gene: TRBJ2-5; abundance: many; CDR3aa: CASSFQGVGETQYF; CDR3nt: TGTGCCAGCAGTTTCCAGGGAGTCGGGGAGACCCAGTACTTC
d_gene: .; v_gene: TRBV28; j_gene: TRBJ2-7; abundance: .; CDR3aa: CASQDQNIYEQYF; CDR3nt: TGCGCCAGCCAAGATCAGAATATCTACGAGCAGTACTTC
d_gene: TRBD2; v_gene: TRBV7-2; j_gene: TRBJ2-1; abundance: many; CDR3aa: CASVLAGFGEQFF; CDR3nt: TGTGCCAGCGTTCTAGCGGGGTTCGGTGAGCAGTTCTTC
d_gene: .; v_gene: TRBV5-1; j_gene: TRBJ1-4; abundance: many; CDR3aa: CASSFGTNEKLFF; CDR3nt: TGCGCCAGCAGCTTCGGAACTAATGAAAAACTGTTTTTT